The 32 T cell receptor beta chains listed next were all sequenced from one sample in a study of T cell responses to AZD1222 COVID-19 vaccine (TCRdb year 2021). Sample time point, as interpreted from the label and publication: baseline before first vaccination. Taken with the paper, the label for treatment or condition translates to: meningococcal conjugate vaccine given as trial control. Receptor libraries were prepared by the immunoSEQ multiplex PCR assay. TCRdb carries this immuneACCESS record with in-frame sequences only. Its versions omit some clonotypes, under half of them owing to an unresolved V gene in the studies checked, with the rest unexplained. The sample data list around 100,000 clones, and about 89% of these were observed just once. 3.5% to 4.5% of the sample is in the top ten clones. The sequences come from peripheral blood, collected on day 0 of MenACWY control vaccination. These receptors were collected from an adult in good health.

This chain connects TRBV12-5 to TRBJ1-1; D remains unclear. From germline, CDR1 is LGHNT and CDR2 FRNRAP. Trimming shortened V by 6 bases and J by 7 bases, and 3 bases separated the two germline ends. The CDR3 totals 9 residues. DNA for the CDR3: TGTGCTAGTGGCCATGAAGCTTTCTTT. This codes for CASGHEAFF.

The V and J genes are TRBV7-2 and TRBJ2-5; D ambiguous. This CDR3 region has 16 residues. The V end lost 3 bases, the J end lost 4 bases, and 18 bases lay between the germline ends. Germline V gene lookup returns CDR1 SGHTA and CDR2 FQGNSA. In DNA form, the CDR3 reads TGTGCCAGCAGCTTCTTCCCCGCCCTAACGGGAGAGACCCAGTACTTC. Translation gives CASSFFPALTGETQYF.

The chain has TRBV7-2 and TRBJ2-5; D gene unclear. V was cut by 0 bases and J by 1 base, with 6 bases left in between. The germline V gene has CDR1 SGHTA and CDR2 FQGNSA. The CDR3 has 14 residues. This CDR3 is CASSLAGLQETQYF. The CDR3 DNA follows: TGTGCCAGCAGCTTAGCGGGCCTCCAAGAGACCCAGTACTTC.

This clone was picked up one time. The chain carries TRBV6-2 or TRBV6-3 and TRBJ1-5, with 7 bases that match TRBD1. CDR1 is MNHEY and CDR2 is SVGEGT in the germline V gene. The CDR3 covers 15 residues. The trim removed 5 bases at V and 0 bases at J, leaving 4 bases unmatched. The CDR3 DNA follows: TGTGCCAGCAGTGCAGGGGGGGGTAGCAATCAGCCCCAGCATTTT. Translating it yields CASSAGGGSNQPQHF.

This rearrangement joins TRBV4-2 to TRBJ2-5; D may correspond to TRBD1 or TRBD2 (5 bases each). The germline V and J ends were trimmed by 0 bases and 2 bases, with 13 bases remaining between them. Germline V gives CDR1 LGHNA, CDR2 YNFKEQ. The CDR3 length is 16 residues. In DNA, the CDR3 is TGTGCCAGCAGCCAAGAGGGGACCGTCAATCAAGAGACCCAGTACTTC. Its protein is CASSQEGTVNQETQYF.

The V call is TRBV2, the J call TRBJ2-3, with 12 bases lining up with TRBD2. Germline-derived CDR1 and CDR2 are SNHLY and FYNNEI. The CDR3 is made up of 15 amino acids. Trimming at V came to 3 bases and at J to 4 bases, leaving 2 bases not matched to a gene. The CDR3 region is CASSDPSGGADTQYF. For the CDR3, the DNA is TGTGCCAGCAGTGACCCTAGCGGGGGGGCAGATACGCAGTATTTT. Looking up the rest from reference TRBV2 and TRBJ2-3 gives the full variable domain: EPEVTQTPSHQVTQMGQEVILRCVPISNHLYFYWYRQILGQKVEFLVSFYNNEISEKSEIFDDQFSVERPDGSNFTLKIRSTKLEDSAMYFCASSDPSGGADTQYFGPGTRLTVL.

Only a few counts were recorded for this clone. Relative to the germline gene, one junction end is altered; a read error may explain this. J is TRBJ1-1 and V is TRBV2; the match to TRBD1 covers 8 bases. CDR1 is SNHLY and CDR2 is FYNNEI in the germline V gene. The CDR3 sequence is 15 residues long. Written as DNA, the CDR3 is TGTGCCAGCACTGAAAGGACAGGGCCGGGACCTGAAGCTTTCTTT. Translated, it gives CASTERTGPGPEAFF.

V gene TRBV6-2 or TRBV6-3 combines with J gene TRBJ2-2; no reliable D call. The CDR3 length is 14 residues. The germline V gene has CDR1 MNHEY and CDR2 SVGEGT. The V end lost 3 bases, the J end lost 2 bases, and 7 bases lay between the germline ends. CDR3 in amino acids: CASSYFGNTGELFF. For the CDR3, the DNA is TGTGCCAGCAGTTATTTCGGAAACACCGGGGAGCTGTTTTTT.

V and J are TRBV7-2 and TRBJ1-5; tentatively, D is TRBD1 (5 bases). There are 14 residues in the CDR3. The germline V and J ends were trimmed by 2 bases and 6 bases, with 11 bases remaining between them. Germline loops: CDR1 SGHTA, CDR2 FQGNSA. The CDR3 DNA sequence: TGTGCCAGCAGCTTAAATCAGGGTGGTCAGCCCCAGCATTTT. This encodes CASSLNQGGQPQHF. Looking up the rest from reference TRBV7-2 and TRBJ1-5 gives the full variable domain: GAGVSQSPSNKVTEKGKDVELRCDPISGHTALYWYRQSLGQGLEFLIYFQGNSAPDKSGLPSDRFSAERTGGSVSTLTIQRTQQEDSAVYLCASSLNQGGQPQHFGDGTRLSIL.

The chain uses TRBV21-1 and TRBJ2-7. TRBV21-1 is noted as a pseudogene. The CDR3 loop spans 18 amino acids. This CDR3 is CASSTQRRIEGWGYEQYF. The DNA of the CDR3 is TGTGCCAGCAGCACTCAAAGGAGAATAGAAGGTTGGGGCTACGAGCAGTACTTC.

The chain joins TRBV11-2 to TRBJ1-1; D gene uncertain. V dropped 5 bases and J dropped 5 bases, with 12 bases sitting between them. The CDR3 spans 13 residues. The V gene's germline CDR1 is SGHAT and CDR2 FQNNGV. The CDR3 DNA follows: TGTGCCAGCAGCCCTCAGGCTGGAACTGAAGCTTTCTTT. Translated: CASSPQAGTEAFF.

The rearrangement uses TRBV7-9 and TRBJ1-1, with no clear D. The CDR3 length is 13 residues. From germline, CDR1 is SEHNR and CDR2 FQNEAQ (reference sequence). Trimming pared 2 bases from V and 3 bases from J, leaving 7 bases between. The CDR3 is CASSLRVYTEAFF. The CDR3 region has the DNA TGTGCCAGCAGCTTACGAGTTTACACTGAAGCTTTCTTT.

The chain is built from TRBV29-1 and TRBJ2-3, with D unresolved. CDR1 and CDR2 (germline): SQVTM, ANQGSEA. This CDR3 has 15 residues. V was pared by 3 bases and J by 0 bases, with 13 bases between. The CDR3 DNA sequence: TGCAGCGTTGACCTGCACCAGGATAGCACAGATACGCAGTATTTT. Protein sequence: CSVDLHQDSTDTQYF.

This clone came up once. The chain employs TRBV6-5 and TRBJ2-7; 8 bases are a match to TRBD2. V gave up 7 bases and J gave up 0 bases; unmatched junction bases: 2. CDR3 length equals 13 residues. CDR1 is MNHEY, CDR2 SVGAGI, per germline. The CDR3 region is CASTSGSSYEQYF. DNA of the CDR3: TGTGCCAGCACCAGCGGGAGCTCCTACGAGCAGTACTTC.

The chain uses TRBV28 and TRBJ1-5; D unresolved. This CDR3 region has 14 residues. Between the trimmed V and J ends, which lost 1 base and 5 bases, there was a span of 9 bases. Germline CDR1 reads MDHEN; CDR2 reads SYDVKM. In DNA, the CDR3 is TGTGCCAGCAGTTTATTGGTGGTCGATCAGCCCCAGCATTTT. Its translation is CASSLLVVDQPQHF.

This clone came up once. J is TRBJ2-3 and V is TRBV2, with 10 bases identical to TRBD2. Losses at the gene ends were 3 bases for V and 6 bases for J; bases not matched to a gene: 9. CDR3 length equals 16 residues. From germline, CDR1 is SNHLY and CDR2 FYNNEI. The CDR3 reads CASSEDSGGAGDTQYF. CDR3 DNA sequence: TGTGCCAGCAGTGAGGACAGCGGGGGGGCCGGGGATACGCAGTATTTT.

This clone was picked up one time. This chain uses TRBV3-1 (or the pseudogene TRBV3-2) with TRBJ1-3, with 7 positions matching TRBD1. V lost 1 base and J lost 1; bases outside the gene matches: 1. Germline V lookup: CDR1 LGHDT, CDR2 YNNKEL (reference sequence). The CDR3 runs to 15 residues. CDR3 bases: TGTGCCAGCAGCCAAGCAGGGGGGTCTGGAAACACCATATATTTT. The encoded protein is CASSQAGGSGNTIYF.

In DNA form, the CDR3 reads TGTGCCAGCAGCAAAGCGAGACAGGCCCTGAGCTCCTATAATTCACCCCTCCACTTT. Translated, it gives CASSKARQALSSYNSPLHF. The V gene is TRBV21-1, the J gene TRBJ1-6; the listed D gene, TRBD1, was not tested against the DNA. TRBV21-1 is tagged as a pseudogene. The CDR3 has 19 amino acids.

This clone was recorded only once. The V call is TRBV29-1, the J call TRBJ1-2; maybe TRBD1 (6 bases). CDR3 length: 11 residues. Germline assignment: CDR1 SQVTM and CDR2 ANQGSEA. Trimming took off 6 bases at V and 4 bases at J, with 9 bases between the two ends. The CDR3 DNA reads TGCAGCGTACCGGACAGCTATGGCTACACCTTC. Translating it yields CSVPDSYGYTF.

The chain joins TRBV4-1 to TRBJ2-7; the match to TRBD1 covers 9 bases. CDR1 and CDR2 (germline): MGHRA, YSYEKL. The CDR3 is 19 residues long. Trimming cost V 0 bases and J 1 base; bases outside gene matches: 13. CDR3 protein: CASSQDRGGQGPKSYEQYF. Here the CDR3 DNA reads TGCGCCAGCAGCCAAGATCGGGGAGGACAGGGGCCCAAGTCCTACGAGCAGTACTTC.

The chain uses TRBV7-2 and TRBJ1-2; 7 bases are shared with TRBD1. The V segment lost 5 bases and the J segment 6 bases; nucleotides outside the gene matches: 3. The length of the CDR3 is 12 residues. Per the germline V gene, CDR1 is SGHTA and CDR2 is FQGNSA. This CDR3 is CASSPRGNGYTF. CDR3 DNA: TGTGCCAGCAGCCCCAGGGGGAATGGCTACACCTTC.

The chain couples TRBV5-1 to TRBJ2-3; 7 bases are a match to TRBD1. CDR1 and CDR2 (germline): SGHRS, YFSETQ. The CDR3 runs 17 residues. The ends lost 0 bases at V and 2 bases at J; junction bases unmatched: 9. The CDR3 reads CASSLGTNRGYTDTQYF. The CDR3 DNA follows: TGCGCCAGCAGCTTGGGCACCAACAGGGGTTACACAGATACGCAGTATTTT.

The count of this clone is one. The chain couples TRBV28 to TRBJ2-7, with D hard to call. V gave up 4 bases and J gave up 7 bases, with 14 bases separating them. In germline, CDR1 is MDHEN, CDR2 SYDVKM. CDR3 length equals 13 residues. The CDR3 region is CASSWVYTAEQYF. As DNA, the CDR3 is TGTGCCAGCAGTTGGGTCTATACGGCGGAGCAGTACTTC.

The chain is built from TRBV7-9 and TRBJ1-3, with D maybe TRBD1 (5 bases). CDR1 and CDR2 from the germline V gene are SEHNR and FQNEAQ (reference sequence). The CDR3 is made up of 14 amino acids. V was clipped by 5 bases and J by 4 bases, with 12 bases between them. CDR3 amino acids: CASSPQVRGNTIYF. The CDR3 nucleotides read TGTGCCAGCAGCCCACAGGTTAGGGGAAACACCATATATTTT.

This chain connects TRBV4-1 to TRBJ2-3, with TRBD2 identical over 11 bases. The germline V gene has CDR1 MGHRA and CDR2 YSYEKL. After removal of 1 base from V and 2 bases from J, the junction contained 5 bases not matched to a gene. The CDR3 length is 17 residues. The CDR3 region is CASSQARLAGTTDTQYF. CDR3 nucleotides: TGCGCCAGCAGCCAAGCTCGACTAGCGGGAACCACAGATACGCAGTATTTT.

This chain connects TRBV15 to TRBJ1-2; 7 nucleotides line up with TRBD1. With 0 bases clipped from V and 5 bases from J, the junction kept 9 bases outside the gene matches. CDR1 and CDR2 (germline): LNHNV, YYDKDF (reference sequence). The CDR3 sequence is 16 residues long. The chain's CDR3 is CATSRDTGGGLYGYTF. In DNA, the CDR3 is TGTGCCACCAGCAGAGACACTGGAGGGGGCCTATATGGCTACACCTTC.

The chain uses TRBV27 and TRBJ2-7; D remains ambiguous. This CDR3 contains 13 residues. Deletions cut 2 bases from V and 5 bases from J, with 10 bases between. Per germline, CDR1 MNHEY and CDR2 SMNVEV (reference sequence). In DNA, the CDR3 is TGTGCCAGCAGTTTACGTGACATGGACGAGCAGTACTTC. This sequence encodes CASSLRDMDEQYF.

The rearrangement joins TRBV4-1 to TRBJ1-1; the D is unclear. The CDR3 totals 15 residues. From germline, CDR1 is MGHRA and CDR2 YSYEKL. Trimming took 4 bases from V and 0 from J, leaving 12 bases between them. This chain's CDR3 is CASSPVGKMNTEAFF. In DNA, the CDR3 is TGCGCCAGCAGCCCCGTTGGGAAAATGAACACTGAAGCTTTCTTT.

The chain combines TRBV10-3 with TRBJ1-6; TRBD1 agrees at 10 bases. CDR3 length equals 14 residues. Germline-derived CDR1 and CDR2 are ENHRY and SYGVKD. The V segment lost 3 bases and the J segment 9 bases; nucleotides outside the gene matches: 2. The CDR3 region has the DNA TGTGCCATCAGTGAAGGGACAGGGGTTTCACCCCTCCACTTT. Amino acid sequence: CAISEGTGVSPLHF.

This clone was picked up one time. The chain links TRBV7-2 to TRBJ2-7, with D perhaps matching TRBD1 (6 bases). Germline CDR1 reads SGHTA; CDR2 reads FQGNSA. V lost 4 bases to trimming and J lost 1 base, with 14 bases between them. This CDR3 has 15 residues. The CDR3: CASSSGGALSYEQYF. DNA for the CDR3: TGTGCCAGCAGCTCTGGGGGCGCGTTGTCCTACGAGCAGTACTTC.

V gene TRBV21-1 combines with J gene TRBJ1-5. TRBV21-1 is assigned pseudogene status. The CDR3 runs to 19 residues. CDR3 in amino acids: CASSSKRIWPGPSNQPQHF. DNA of the CDR3: TGTGCCAGCAGCTCAAAGCGAATATGGCCCGGACCGAGCAATCAGCCCCAGCATTTT.

CDR3 DNA sequence: TGCGCCAGCAGCTCACTACAGGGCTCAGGAAACACCATATATTTT. Its protein is CASSSLQGSGNTIYF. The chain carries TRBV5-1 and TRBJ1-3; D perhaps matches TRBD1 (6 bases). The V gene lost 3 bases and the J gene lost 4 bases, with 14 bases spanning the gap. This CDR3 has 15 amino acids. Germline values: CDR1 SGHRS, CDR2 YFSETQ.